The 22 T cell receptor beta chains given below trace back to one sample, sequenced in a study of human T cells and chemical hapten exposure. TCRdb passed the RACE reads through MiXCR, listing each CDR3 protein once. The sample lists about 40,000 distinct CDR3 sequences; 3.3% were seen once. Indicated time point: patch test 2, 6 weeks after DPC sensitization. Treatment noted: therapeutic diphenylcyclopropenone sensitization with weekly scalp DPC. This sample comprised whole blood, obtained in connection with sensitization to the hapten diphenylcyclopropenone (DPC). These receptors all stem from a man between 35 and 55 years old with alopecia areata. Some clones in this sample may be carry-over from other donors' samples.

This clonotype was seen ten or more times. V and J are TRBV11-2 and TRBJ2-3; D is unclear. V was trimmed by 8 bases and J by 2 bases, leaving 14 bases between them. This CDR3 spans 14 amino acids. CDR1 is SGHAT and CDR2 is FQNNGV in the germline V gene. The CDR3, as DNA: TGTGCCAGCGGGTATGGGTCCCTCACAGATACGCAGTATTTT. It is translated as CASGYGSLTDTQYF. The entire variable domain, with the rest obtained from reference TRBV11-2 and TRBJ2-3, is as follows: EAGVAQSPRYKIIEKRQSVAFWCNPISGHATLYWYQQILGQGPKLLIQFQNNGVVDDSQLPKDRFSAERLKGVDSTLKIQPAKLEDSAVYLCASGYGSLTDTQYFGPGTRLTVL.

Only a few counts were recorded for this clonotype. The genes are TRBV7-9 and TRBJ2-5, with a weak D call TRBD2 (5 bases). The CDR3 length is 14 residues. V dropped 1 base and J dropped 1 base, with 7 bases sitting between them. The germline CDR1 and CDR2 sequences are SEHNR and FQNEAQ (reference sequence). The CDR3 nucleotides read TGTGCCAGCAGCTTAGATGGACTCCAAGAGACCCAGTACTTC. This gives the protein CASSLDGLQETQYF.

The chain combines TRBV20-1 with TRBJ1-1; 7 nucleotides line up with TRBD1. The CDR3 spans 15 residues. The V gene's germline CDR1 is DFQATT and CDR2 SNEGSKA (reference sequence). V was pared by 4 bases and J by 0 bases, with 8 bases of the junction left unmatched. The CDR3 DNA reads TGCAGTGCTACCCGGGGACAGATCATGAACACTGAAGCTTTCTTT. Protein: CSATRGQIMNTEAFF.

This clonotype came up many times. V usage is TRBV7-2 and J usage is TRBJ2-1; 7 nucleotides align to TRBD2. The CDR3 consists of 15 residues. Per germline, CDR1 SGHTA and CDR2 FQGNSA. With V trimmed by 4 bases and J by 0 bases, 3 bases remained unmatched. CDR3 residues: CASSSRGGSYNEQFF. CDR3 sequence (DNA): TGTGCCAGCAGCTCCCGCGGGGGCTCCTACAATGAGCAGTTCTTC.

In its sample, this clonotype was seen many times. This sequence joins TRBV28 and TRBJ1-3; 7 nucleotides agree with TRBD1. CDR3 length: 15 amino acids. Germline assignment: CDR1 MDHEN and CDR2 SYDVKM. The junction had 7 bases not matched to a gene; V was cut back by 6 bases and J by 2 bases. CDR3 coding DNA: TGTGCCAGCAGGAGACAGGGTACTCCTGGAAACACCATATATTTT. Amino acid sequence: CASRRQGTPGNTIYF. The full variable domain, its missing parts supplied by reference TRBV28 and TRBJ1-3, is DVKVTQSSRYLVKRTGEKVFLECVQDMDHENMFWYRQDPGLGLRLIYFSYDVKMKEKGDIPEGYSVSREKKERFSLILESASTNQTSMYLCASRRQGTPGNTIYFGEGSWLTVV.

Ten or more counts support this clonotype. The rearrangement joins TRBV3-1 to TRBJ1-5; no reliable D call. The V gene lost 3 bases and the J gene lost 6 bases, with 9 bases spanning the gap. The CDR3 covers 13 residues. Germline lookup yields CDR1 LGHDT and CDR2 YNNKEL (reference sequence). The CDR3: CASSQDTVQPQHF. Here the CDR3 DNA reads TGTGCCAGCAGCCAGGATACTGTTCAGCCCCAGCATTTT.

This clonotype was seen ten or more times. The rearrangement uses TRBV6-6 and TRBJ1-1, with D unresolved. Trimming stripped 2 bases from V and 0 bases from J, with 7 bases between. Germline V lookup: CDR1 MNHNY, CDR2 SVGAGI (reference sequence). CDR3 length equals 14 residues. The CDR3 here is CASSYEGLNTEAFF. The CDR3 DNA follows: TGTGCCAGCAGTTACGAAGGACTGAACACTGAAGCTTTCTTT.

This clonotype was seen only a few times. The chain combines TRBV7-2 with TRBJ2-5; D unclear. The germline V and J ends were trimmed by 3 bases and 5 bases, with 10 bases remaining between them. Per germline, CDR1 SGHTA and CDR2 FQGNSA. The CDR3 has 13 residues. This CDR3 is CASSFSSLETQYF. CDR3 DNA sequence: TGTGCCAGCAGCTTTTCCAGTCTGGAGACCCAGTACTTC. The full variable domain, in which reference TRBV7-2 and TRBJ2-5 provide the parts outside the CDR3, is GAGVSQSPSNKVTEKGKDVELRCDPISGHTALYWYRQSLGQGLEFLIYFQGNSAPDKSGLPSDRFSAERTGGSVSTLTIQRTQQEDSAVYLCASSFSSLETQYFGPGTRLLVL.

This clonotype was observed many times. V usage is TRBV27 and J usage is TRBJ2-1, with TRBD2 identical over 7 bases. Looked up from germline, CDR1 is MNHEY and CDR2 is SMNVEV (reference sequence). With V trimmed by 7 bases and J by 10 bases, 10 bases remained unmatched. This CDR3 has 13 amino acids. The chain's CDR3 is CASMGLAVKEQFF. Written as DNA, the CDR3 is TGTGCCAGCATGGGGCTAGCGGTAAAGGAGCAGTTCTTC.

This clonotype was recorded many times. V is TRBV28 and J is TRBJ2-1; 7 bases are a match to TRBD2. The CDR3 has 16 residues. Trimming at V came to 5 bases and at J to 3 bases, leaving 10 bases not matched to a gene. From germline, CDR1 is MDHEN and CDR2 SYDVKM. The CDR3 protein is CASSPRAGVVYNEQFF. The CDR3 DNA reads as TGTGCCAGCAGTCCCCGGGCGGGAGTGGTCTACAATGAGCAGTTCTTC.

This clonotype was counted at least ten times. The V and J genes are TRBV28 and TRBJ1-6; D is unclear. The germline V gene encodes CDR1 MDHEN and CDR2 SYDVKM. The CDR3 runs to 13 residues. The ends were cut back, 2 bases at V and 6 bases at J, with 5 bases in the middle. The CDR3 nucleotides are TGTGCCAGCAGTTTACGGTTTAATTCACCCCTCCACTTT. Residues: CASSLRFNSPLHF.

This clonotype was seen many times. This CDR3 is CSALGTQGYTEAFF. The CDR3 coding sequence is TGCAGTGCTCTCGGGACTCAGGGCTACACTGAAGCTTTCTTT. This rearrangement joins TRBV20-1 to TRBJ1-1; D may be TRBD1 (5 bases). V was clipped by 5 bases and J by 3 bases, with 16 bases between them. CDR1 and CDR2 from the germline V gene are DFQATT and SNEGSKA (reference sequence). The CDR3 is 14 amino acids.

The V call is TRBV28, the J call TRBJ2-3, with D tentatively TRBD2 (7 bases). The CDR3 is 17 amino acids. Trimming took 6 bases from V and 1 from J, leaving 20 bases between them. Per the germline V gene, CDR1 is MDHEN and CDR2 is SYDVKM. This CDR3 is CASRPLTGRGGTDTQYF. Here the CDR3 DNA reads TGTGCCAGCAGGCCCCTCACAGGGAGGGGTGGCACAGATACGCAGTATTTT.

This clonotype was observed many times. The CDR3 sequence is CASSLVLNEKLFF. The CDR3 DNA sequence: TGTGCCAGCAGCCTCGTTTTAAATGAAAAACTGTTTTTT. This rearrangement joins TRBV4-2 to TRBJ1-4; D unclear. Trimming pared 4 bases from V and 5 bases from J, leaving 8 bases between. Germline V CDR1 and CDR2: LGHNA, YNFKEQ. This CDR3 spans 13 amino acids.

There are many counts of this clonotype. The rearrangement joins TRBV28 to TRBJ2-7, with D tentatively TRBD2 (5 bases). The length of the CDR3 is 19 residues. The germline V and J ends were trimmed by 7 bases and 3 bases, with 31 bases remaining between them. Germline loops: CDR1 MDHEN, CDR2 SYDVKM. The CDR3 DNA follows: TGTGCCAGCACCCCCATATTGCTTCGGGGAGTTATTAAATTCTACGAGCAGTACTTC. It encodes CASTPILLRGVIKFYEQYF. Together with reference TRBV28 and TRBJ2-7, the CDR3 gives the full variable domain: DVKVTQSSRYLVKRTGEKVFLECVQDMDHENMFWYRQDPGLGLRLIYFSYDVKMKEKGDIPEGYSVSREKKERFSLILESASTNQTSMYLCASTPILLRGVIKFYEQYFGPGTRLTVT.

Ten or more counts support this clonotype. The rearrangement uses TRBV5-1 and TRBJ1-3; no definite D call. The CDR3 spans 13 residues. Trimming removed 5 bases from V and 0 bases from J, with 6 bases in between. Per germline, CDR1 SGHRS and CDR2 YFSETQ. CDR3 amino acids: CASRQSSGNTIYF. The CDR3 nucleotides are TGCGCCAGCAGGCAGAGCTCTGGAAACACCATATATTTT. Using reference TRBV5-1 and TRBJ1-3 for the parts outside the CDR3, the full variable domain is KAGVTQTPRYLIKTRGQQVTLSCSPISGHRSVSWYQQTPGQGLQFLFEYFSETQRNKGNFPGRFSGRQFSNSRSEMNVSTLELGDSALYLCASRQSSGNTIYFGEGSWLTVV.

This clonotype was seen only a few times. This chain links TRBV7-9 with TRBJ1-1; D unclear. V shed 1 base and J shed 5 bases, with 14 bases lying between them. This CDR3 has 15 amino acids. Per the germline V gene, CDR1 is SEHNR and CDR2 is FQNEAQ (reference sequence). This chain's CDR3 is CASSLVAGLRTEAFF. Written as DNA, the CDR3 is TGTGCCAGCAGCTTAGTCGCAGGCCTAAGGACTGAAGCTTTCTTT.

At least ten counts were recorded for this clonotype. CDR3 DNA sequence: TGCAGTGCTATAAACCCAGGGGCGAGAAATCAGCCCCAGCATTTT. It codes for CSAINPGARNQPQHF. The chain joins TRBV20-1 to TRBJ1-5, with D maybe TRBD1 (6 bases). Germline CDR1 DFQATT, CDR2 SNEGSKA (reference sequence). This CDR3 is 15 amino acids long. Trimming cost V 4 bases and J 4 bases, with 17 bases left between them.

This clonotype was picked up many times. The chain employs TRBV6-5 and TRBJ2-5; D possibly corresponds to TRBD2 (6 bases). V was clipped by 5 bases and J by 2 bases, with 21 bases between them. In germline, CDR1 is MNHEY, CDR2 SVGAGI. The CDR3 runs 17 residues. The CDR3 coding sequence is TGTGCCAGCAGTCCCCAACGTTTGTGGGGGGTTCAAGAGACCCAGTACTTC. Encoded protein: CASSPQRLWGVQETQYF.

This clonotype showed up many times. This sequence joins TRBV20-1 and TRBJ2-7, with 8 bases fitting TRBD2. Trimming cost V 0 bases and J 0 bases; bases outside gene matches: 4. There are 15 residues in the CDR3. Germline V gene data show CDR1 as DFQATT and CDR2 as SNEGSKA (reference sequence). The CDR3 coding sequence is TGCAGTGCTAGAGATTTACTAGCGGACTCCTACGAGCAGTACTTC. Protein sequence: CSARDLLADSYEQYF.

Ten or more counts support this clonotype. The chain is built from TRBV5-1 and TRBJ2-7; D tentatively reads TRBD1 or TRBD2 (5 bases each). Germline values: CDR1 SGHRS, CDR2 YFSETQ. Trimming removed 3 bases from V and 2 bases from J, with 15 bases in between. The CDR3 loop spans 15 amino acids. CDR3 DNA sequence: TGCGCCAGCAGCTCCCAGGCTGGGGGTACCTACGAGCAGTACTTC. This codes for CASSSQAGGTYEQYF. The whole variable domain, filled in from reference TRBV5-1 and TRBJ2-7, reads KAGVTQTPRYLIKTRGQQVTLSCSPISGHRSVSWYQQTPGQGLQFLFEYFSETQRNKGNFPGRFSGRQFSNSRSEMNVSTLELGDSALYLCASSSQAGGTYEQYFGPGTRLTVT.

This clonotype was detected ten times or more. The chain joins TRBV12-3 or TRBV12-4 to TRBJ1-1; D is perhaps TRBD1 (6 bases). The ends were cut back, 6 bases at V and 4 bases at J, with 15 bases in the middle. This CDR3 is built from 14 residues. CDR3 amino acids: CASSQGGRSTEAFF. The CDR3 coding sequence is TGTGCCAGCAGCCAAGGGGGGCGGAGCACTGAAGCTTTCTTT.